The subject of this entry is one T cell receptor beta chain. Which antigen it targets is not known. Within one base of it there is no much larger clone, and no base qualities were kept. The record originates from a study of blood T cell repertoires in COVID-19 (TCRdb year 2020). The study in broad terms: Samples covering the acute and convalescent phases of COVID-19 were provided by collaborators in the United States, Italy and Spain. The prospective study material was composed of cDNA or gDNA derived from T cells, B-cell-depleted T cells, or PBMCs. Subjects who had been exposed to COVID-19, were actively infected with it, or had recovered from it provided the deeply sampled blood TCRbeta repertoires that made up the dataset. The repertoires were released in a freely available public database intended as a resource for research on the immune response to SARS-CoV-2. Samples were obtained from the ongoing ImmuneRACE study (first 160 participants) and from 1,254 subjects provided by 6 global collaborators. Sample metadata almost always included a de-identified subject ID, COVID-19 status, age in years and sex. Where available, HLA class I and class II types were obtained from metadata supplied by the sample provider rather than from assay-based typing.

Each collaborating institution followed its own protocols to collect whole blood in K2EDTA tubes. For TCRbeta analysis, collaborator samples were shipped as frozen whole blood, as isolated PBMCs, or as DNA extracted from either sample type. The immunoSEQ Assay, a bias-controlled multiplex PCR, was used to amplify TCRbeta CDR3 regions from genomic DNA. As for the original processing: The number of nucleated cells in each sample was estimated by amplification of reference gene primers within the assay. To quantify the absolute abundance of each unique TCRbeta CDR3 rearrangement, sequence reads were collapsed and filtered. For each sample, productive Simpson clonality was calculated by taking the square root of Simpson's diversity index across productive rearrangements. Held by TCRdb, this immuneACCESS table contains in-frame sequences only and omits some clones. Under half of the omission traces to an unresolved V gene where checked; the cause of the rest is unknown. V, J and clone size were drawn from that table, and D and trimming were deduced from the DNA. The sample profile shows about 16,000 clones; under 95% of them were found once. In total, the top ten clones hold roughly 4.7% of the sample.

V lost 6 bases and J lost 2 bases, and the count of bases not matched to a germline gene is 7. The CDR3 has 15 amino acids, counting the end cysteine and phenylalanine. CDR3 DNA is the only sequence kept; it has 45 bases, read in frame from the first base. The germline V gene specifies SNHLY as CDR1 and FYNNEI as CDR2. Results and caveats for the whole study, not just this receptor: The quantity of clinical and demographic metadata differed by source and by participant and was supplied without curation.

The sample comprised peripheral blood. The sequence came from a man between 60 and 75 years old with active COVID-19. The rearrangement joined TRBV2 to TRBJ1-5; 7 nucleotides in the junction match TRBD1. The encoded CDR3 is CASRTGTVGNQPQHF. The base sequence is TGTGCCAGCAGAACGGGGACAGTCGGCAATCAGCCCCAGCATTTT. The CDR3, completed at both ends by the reference TRBV2 and TRBJ1-5 genes, gives the full variable domain EPEVTQTPSHQVTQMGQEVILRCVPISNHLYFYWYRQILGQKVEFLVSFYNNEISEKSEIFDDQFSVERPDGSNFTLKIRSTKLEDSAMYFCASRTGTVGNQPQHFGDGTRLSIL.